Each of the 21 T cell receptor beta chains below was sequenced from the same sample in a study of T-cell reconstitution after alpha-beta-depleted transplantation in children. Molecular barcoding with unique molecular identifiers was used for the TCRbeta library. MiXCR was run by TCRdb on the PCR reads, yielding one entry per CDR3 protein. The sample yields roughly 790,000 distinct CDR3 sequences, 16% seen once. The input for sequencing was PBMCs, mostly from graft donor cells, taken 360 days after TCRalphabeta/CD19-depleted stem cell transplant. Receptor source: a male patient between 10 and 17 years old who had a stem cell transplant for acute lymphoblastic leukemia, so the T cells may come from the graft donor.

The rearrangement links TRBV5-1 to TRBJ2-1, with D uncertain. The V and J ends lost 5 bases and 8 bases respectively, with 26 bases between them. The CDR3 has 17 amino acids. The germline CDR1 and CDR2 sequences are SGHRS and YFSETQ. In DNA form, the CDR3 reads TGCGCCAGCAGTCCCGACCCTGATCTCCTAGTGGTCGATGAGCAGTTCTTC. It translates to CASSPDPDLLVVDEQFF.

The V and J genes are TRBV5-4 and TRBJ2-2, with TRBD1 as a possible D gene (5 bases). This CDR3 region has 16 residues. Trimming pared 6 bases from V and 2 bases from J, leaving 17 bases between. Germline V gene lookup returns CDR1 SGHNT and CDR2 YYREEE (reference sequence). This CDR3 reads CASTPAQGYNTGELFF. Here the CDR3 DNA reads TGTGCCAGCACCCCCGCCCAGGGATATAACACCGGGGAGCTGTTTTTT. The entire variable domain, with the rest obtained from reference TRBV5-4 and TRBJ2-2, is as follows: ETGVTQSPTHLIKTRGQQVTLRCSSQSGHNTVSWYQQALGQGPQFIFQYYREEENGRGNFPPRFSGLQFPNYSSELNVNALELDDSALYLCASTPAQGYNTGELFFGEGSRLTVL.

In this sample, this clonotype turned up many times. The rearrangement links TRBV27 to TRBJ2-1; D tentatively fits TRBD1 or TRBD2 (5 bases each). V shed 6 bases and J shed 7 bases, with 7 bases lying between them. In germline, CDR1 is MNHEY, CDR2 SMNVEV (reference sequence). This CDR3 is built from 11 residues. The CDR3 DNA follows: TGTGCCAGCAGCTGGGGGAATGAGCAGTTCTTC. It yields the protein CASSWGNEQFF.

The rearrangement links TRBV6-2 or TRBV6-3 to TRBJ2-1; no definite D call. This CDR3 region has 14 residues. In germline, CDR1 is MNHEY, CDR2 SVGEGT. Trimming left V 6 bases short and J 6 bases short, with 15 bases between. CDR3 residues: CASSEFGRINEQFF. CDR3 nucleotides: TGTGCCAGCAGCGAATTCGGACGGATCAATGAGCAGTTCTTC.

This clonotype was counted ten times or more. The chain has TRBV20-1 and TRBJ2-1; D gene uncertain. The CDR3 is 12 amino acids. Trimming removed 1 base at V and 4 bases at J, with 5 bases between. Germline loops: CDR1 DFQATT, CDR2 SNEGSKA (reference sequence). This CDR3 is CSARGPYNEQFF. The CDR3 coding sequence is TGCAGTGCTAGAGGCCCATACAATGAGCAGTTCTTC.

This clonotype was recorded at least ten times. V and J are TRBV27 and TRBJ1-1; 7 nucleotides agree with TRBD1. Per germline, CDR1 MNHEY and CDR2 SMNVEV (reference sequence). The ends lost 5 bases at V and 5 bases at J; junction bases unmatched: 8. The CDR3 consists of 14 residues. DNA of the CDR3: TGTGCCAGCAGTCCCCGGACAGGTTTGACTGAAGCTTTCTTT. Translated: CASSPRTGLTEAFF.

The table lists this clonotype with a few counts. J is TRBJ2-7 and V is TRBV10-3; 14 bases fit TRBD2. J gave up 11 bases and V 3 bases, and 9 bases lay outside the gene matches. CDR1 is ENHRY, CDR2 SYGVKD, per germline. The length of the CDR3 is 15 residues. The CDR3 loop is CAISEEGLAGDGEYF. DNA for the CDR3: TGTGCCATCAGTGAAGAGGGACTAGCGGGAGATGGGGAGTACTTC.

The V and J genes are TRBV11-2 and TRBJ1-5; D gene ambiguous. The V end was cut by 0 bases, the J end by 0 bases, with 3 bases between. This CDR3 spans 14 amino acids. Germline assignment: CDR1 SGHAT and CDR2 FQNNGV. The CDR3 DNA reads TGTGCCAGCAGCTTAGAGACTAGCAATCAGCCCCAGCATTTT. This gives the protein CASSLETSNQPQHF.

The J gene is TRBJ1-1, the V gene TRBV3-1; a weak D match, TRBD1 (6 bases). The V end was cut by 0 bases, the J end by 3 bases, with 8 bases between. CDR1 is LGHDT, CDR2 YNNKEL, per germline (reference sequence). The CDR3 sequence is 14 residues long. The chain's CDR3 is CASSQEGGYTEAFF. DNA for the CDR3: TGTGCCAGCAGCCAAGAAGGGGGGTACACTGAAGCTTTCTTT.

The chain joins TRBV27 to TRBJ2-1, with D maybe TRBD2 (5 bases). V gave up 2 bases and J gave up 8 bases, with 13 bases separating them. CDR3 length: 14 residues. From germline, CDR1 is MNHEY and CDR2 SMNVEV (reference sequence). The DNA of the CDR3 is TGTGCCAGCAGTTTAAGTCTAGCTTGGGATGAGCAGTTCTTC. Its protein is CASSLSLAWDEQFF.

The chain is built from TRBV27 and TRBJ2-7, with TRBD2 identical over 11 bases. Losses at the gene ends were 10 bases for V and 0 bases for J; bases not matched to a gene: 17. This CDR3 has 18 amino acids. The germline V gene encodes CDR1 MNHEY and CDR2 SMNVEV (reference sequence). This CDR3 reads CAIHIGTSGTPSSYEQYF. DNA for the CDR3: TGTGCCATCCACATCGGGACTAGCGGAACCCCGAGCTCCTACGAGCAGTACTTC.

This clonotype was seen only a few times. The V and J genes are TRBV18 and TRBJ2-1; 8 bases match TRBD2. J lost 3 bases, V lost 4 bases, and 20 bases had no gene match. CDR1 and CDR2 from the germline V gene are KGHSH and LQKENI. The CDR3 totals 20 residues. CDR3 loop: CASSLFAARTSIFIYNEQFF. DNA for the CDR3: TGTGCCAGCTCACTATTCGCGGCGCGGACTAGCATATTCATCTACAATGAGCAGTTCTTC.

This clonotype was seen a handful of times. The chain carries TRBV9 and TRBJ2-5; a possible D gene is TRBD1 (5 bases). V was clipped by 3 bases and J by 2 bases, with 29 bases between them. Germline V CDR1 and CDR2: SGDLS, YYNGEE. This CDR3 is built from 20 residues. The CDR3 coding sequence is TGTGCCAGCAGCGCTAGATCCCCTACTCTGACAGTGTTACGGCAAGAGACCCAGTACTTC. Translation gives CASSARSPTLTVLRQETQYF.

V is TRBV20-1 and J is TRBJ1-3; possibly TRBD1 for D (5 bases). The CDR3 covers 14 residues. Germline V gives CDR1 DFQATT, CDR2 SNEGSKA (reference sequence). Trimming shortened V by 2 bases and J by 0 bases, and 8 bases separated the two germline ends. In DNA, the CDR3 is TGCAGTGCTAGAAGGGGTAGCTCTGGAAACACCATATATTTT. Translation gives CSARRGSSGNTIYF.

This clonotype was seen repeatedly, ten times or more. V and J are TRBV24-1 and TRBJ1-1; 9 bases line up with TRBD1. The CDR3 totals 15 residues. Trimming at V came to 3 bases and at J to 6 bases, leaving 7 bases not matched to a gene. Germline V gene sequence: CDR1 KGHDR, CDR2 SFDVKD. The CDR3 region has the DNA TGTGCCACCAGTGATAACAGGGGGCCTAACGCTGAAGCTTTCTTT. Protein: CATSDNRGPNAEAFF.

This clonotype was found a few times. The chain employs TRBV24-1 and TRBJ1-6; no definite D call. V lost 1 base and J lost 6, with 6 bases in between. The CDR3 contains 14 residues. Germline V lookup: CDR1 KGHDR, CDR2 SFDVKD. CDR3 residues: CATSDFRPNSPLHF. The CDR3 DNA reads as TGTGCCACCAGTGATTTTCGACCTAATTCACCCCTCCACTTT.

This clonotype was seen a handful of times. The chain employs TRBV25-1 and TRBJ1-1; D gene ambiguous. V was pared by 3 bases and J by 4 bases, with 15 bases between. From germline, CDR1 is MGHDK and CDR2 SYGVNS. This CDR3 spans 15 amino acids. CDR3 DNA sequence: TGTGCCAGCAGTGACGCACCTGGGCAGTTCACTGAAGCTTTCTTT. This gives the protein CASSDAPGQFTEAFF.

The chain is built from TRBV18 and TRBJ2-3; no clear D gene. This CDR3 is built from 13 residues. Germline CDR1 reads KGHSH; CDR2 reads LQKENI. V lost 2 bases and J lost 2, with 5 bases in between. In DNA, the CDR3 is TGTGCCAGCTCACCATTTACCACAGATACGCAGTATTTT. It specifies CASSPFTTDTQYF.

The chain couples TRBV29-1 to TRBJ1-2; D unclear. This CDR3 comprises 12 residues. V was pared by 3 bases and J by 2 bases, with 7 bases between. Germline V CDR1 and CDR2: SQVTM, ANQGSEA. CDR3 coding DNA: TGCAGCGTTGATCGGCAGAACTATGGCTACACCTTC. Protein product: CSVDRQNYGYTF.

This rearrangement joins TRBV7-8 to TRBJ2-5; D is unresolved. The CDR3 runs to 14 residues. CDR1 is SGHVS, CDR2 FQNEAQ, per germline. The germline V and J ends were trimmed by 1 base and 1 base, with 7 bases remaining between them. DNA of the CDR3: TGTGCCAGCAGCTTAGTTGACTTCCAAGAGACCCAGTACTTC. Translating it yields CASSLVDFQETQYF.

This chain connects TRBV12-3 or TRBV12-4 to TRBJ2-2, with TRBD2 as a possible D gene (5 bases). The CDR3 runs 15 residues. The V end lost 7 bases, the J end lost 3 bases, and 15 bases lay between the germline ends. The CDR3 region is CASTYGVMYTGELFF. CDR3 sequence (DNA): TGTGCCAGCACCTACGGGGTGATGTACACCGGGGAGCTGTTTTTT.